The sequence of this TCR beta chain was determined in a study of T cells expressing NK-cell markers. On the study more broadly: Sorted CD3+CD56+NKG2C+, CD3+CD56+NKG2C- and CD3+CD56-NKG2C+ T cells supplied TCR beta repertoires. Just one sequenced donor of eight was HCMV-seronegative, while seven were seropositive.

Whole-study results and caveats: These same clonotypes (in several donors) also led the CD3+CD56-NKG2C+ fraction.

A word on this clonotype: Its target is not known.

CDR3 size: 13 residues. TCRdb reworked the 5' RACE reads into one entry per CDR3 protein, no DNA. The table for this sample gives roughly 170,000 distinct CDR3 sequences. J is TRBJ2-3 and V is TRBV12-3 or TRBV12-4; TCRdb indicates TRBD1, and absent DNA this call remains unverified. Sequencing used blood T cells: a sorted CD56 or NKG2C T cell subset, CD4+ or CD8+ T cells, or bulk PBMC T cells (not recorded which). The sequence was collected from a woman aged 18 to 75 in good health. The CDR3 region is CASSRTGSGTQYF.